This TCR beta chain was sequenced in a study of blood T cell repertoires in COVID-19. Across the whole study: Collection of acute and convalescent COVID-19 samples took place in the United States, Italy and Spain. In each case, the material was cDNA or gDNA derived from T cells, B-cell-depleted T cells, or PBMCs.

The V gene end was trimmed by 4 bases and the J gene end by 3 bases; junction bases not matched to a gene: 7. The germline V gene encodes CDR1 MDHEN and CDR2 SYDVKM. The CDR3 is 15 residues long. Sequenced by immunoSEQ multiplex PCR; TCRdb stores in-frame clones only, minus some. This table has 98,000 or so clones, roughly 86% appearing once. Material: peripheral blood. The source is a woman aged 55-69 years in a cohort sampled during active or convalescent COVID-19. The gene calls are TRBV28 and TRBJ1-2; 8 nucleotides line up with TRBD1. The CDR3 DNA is TGTGCCAGCAGTTCCGGACAGGGTATCCACTATGGCTACACCTTC. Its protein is CASSSGQGIHYGYTF.